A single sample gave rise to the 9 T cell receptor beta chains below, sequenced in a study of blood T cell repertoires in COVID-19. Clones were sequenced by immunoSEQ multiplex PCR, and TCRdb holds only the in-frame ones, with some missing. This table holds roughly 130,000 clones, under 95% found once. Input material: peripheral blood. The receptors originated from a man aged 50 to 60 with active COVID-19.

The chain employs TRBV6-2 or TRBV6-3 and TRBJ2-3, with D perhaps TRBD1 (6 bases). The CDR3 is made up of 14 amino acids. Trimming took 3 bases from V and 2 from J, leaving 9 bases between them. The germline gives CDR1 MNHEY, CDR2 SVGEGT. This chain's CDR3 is CASSYGQSTDTQYF. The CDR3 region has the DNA TGTGCCAGCAGTTATGGACAGTCCACAGATACGCAGTATTTT.

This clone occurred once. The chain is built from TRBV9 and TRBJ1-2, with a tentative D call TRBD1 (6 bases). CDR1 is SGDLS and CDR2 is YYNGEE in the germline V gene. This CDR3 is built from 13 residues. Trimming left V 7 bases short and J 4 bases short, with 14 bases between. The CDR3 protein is CASCRDTGYGYTF. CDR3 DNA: TGTGCCAGCTGCCGGGACACCGGCTATGGCTACACCTTC.

The chain's CDR3 is CASSQVGDTQYF. CDR3 in DNA: TGCGCCAGCAGCCAAGTAGGGGATACCCAGTACTTC. This chain uses TRBV4-1 with TRBJ2-5; TRBD1 might be the D (5 bases). V lost 1 base and J lost 8, with 8 bases in between. Germline-derived CDR1 and CDR2 are MGHRA and YSYEKL. The CDR3 runs to 12 residues.

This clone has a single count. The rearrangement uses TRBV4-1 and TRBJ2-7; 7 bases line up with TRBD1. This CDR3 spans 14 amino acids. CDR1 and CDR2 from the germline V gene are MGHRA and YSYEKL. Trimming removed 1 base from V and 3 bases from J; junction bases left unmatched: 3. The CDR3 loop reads CASSQVGDSYEQYF. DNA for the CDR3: TGCGCCAGCAGCCAAGTAGGGGACAGCTACGAGCAGTACTTC.

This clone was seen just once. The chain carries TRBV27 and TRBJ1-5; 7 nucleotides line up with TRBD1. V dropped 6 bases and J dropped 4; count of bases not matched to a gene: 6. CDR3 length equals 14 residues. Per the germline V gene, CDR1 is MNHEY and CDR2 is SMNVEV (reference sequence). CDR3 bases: TGTGCCAGCAGCCGGACAGGCGAAAATCAGCCCCAGCATTTT. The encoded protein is CASSRTGENQPQHF.

This CDR3 is CASSLRQGQTGELFF. Written as DNA, the CDR3 is TGTGCCAGCAGCTTACGACAGGGTCAAACCGGGGAGCTGTTTTTT. This chain links TRBV7-3 with TRBJ2-2; 7 bases match TRBD1. The germline V gene encodes CDR1 SGHTA and CDR2 FQGTGA. The CDR3 spans 15 residues. Unmatched junction bases numbered 5, after V lost 2 bases and J lost 5 bases.

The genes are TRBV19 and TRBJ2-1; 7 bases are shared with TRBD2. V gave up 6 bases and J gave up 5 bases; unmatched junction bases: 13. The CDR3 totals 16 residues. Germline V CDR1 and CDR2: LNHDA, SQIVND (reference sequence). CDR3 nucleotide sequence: TGTGCCAGTAGCCCTCGACTAGCAACCTTCGACAATGAGCAGTTCTTC. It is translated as CASSPRLATFDNEQFF. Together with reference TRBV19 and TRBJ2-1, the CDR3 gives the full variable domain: DGGITQSPKYLFRKEGQNVTLSCEQNLNHDAMYWYRQDPGQGLRLIYYSQIVNDFQKGDIAEGYSVSREKKESFPLTVTSAQKNPTAFYLCASSPRLATFDNEQFFGPGTRLTVL.

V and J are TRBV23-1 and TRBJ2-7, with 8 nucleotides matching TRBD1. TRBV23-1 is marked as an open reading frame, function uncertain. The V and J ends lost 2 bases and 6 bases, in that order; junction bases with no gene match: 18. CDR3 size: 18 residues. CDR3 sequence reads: CASSQPGFETGADCEQYV. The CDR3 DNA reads TGCGCCAGCAGTCAACCGGGGTTTGAGACAGGGGCGGATTGCGAGCAGTACGTC.

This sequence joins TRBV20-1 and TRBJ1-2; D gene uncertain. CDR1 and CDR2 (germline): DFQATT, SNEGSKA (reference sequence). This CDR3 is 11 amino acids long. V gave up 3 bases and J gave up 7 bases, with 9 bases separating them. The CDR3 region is CSASRSAGYTF. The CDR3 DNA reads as TGCAGTGCTAGTCGGAGTGCTGGCTACACCTTC.